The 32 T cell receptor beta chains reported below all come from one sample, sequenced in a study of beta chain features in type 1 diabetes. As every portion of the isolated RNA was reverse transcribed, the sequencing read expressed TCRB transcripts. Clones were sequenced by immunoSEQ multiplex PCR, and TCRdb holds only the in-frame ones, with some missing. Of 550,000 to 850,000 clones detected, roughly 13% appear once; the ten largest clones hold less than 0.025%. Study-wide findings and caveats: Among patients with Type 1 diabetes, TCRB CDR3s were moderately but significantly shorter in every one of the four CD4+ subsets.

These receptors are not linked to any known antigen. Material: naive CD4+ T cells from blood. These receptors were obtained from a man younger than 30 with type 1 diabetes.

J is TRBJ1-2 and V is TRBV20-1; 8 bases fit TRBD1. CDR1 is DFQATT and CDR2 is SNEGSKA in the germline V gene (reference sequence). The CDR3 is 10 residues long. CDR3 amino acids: CSGQGNGYTF. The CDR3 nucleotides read TGCAGCGGACAGGGTAACGGCTACACCTTC.

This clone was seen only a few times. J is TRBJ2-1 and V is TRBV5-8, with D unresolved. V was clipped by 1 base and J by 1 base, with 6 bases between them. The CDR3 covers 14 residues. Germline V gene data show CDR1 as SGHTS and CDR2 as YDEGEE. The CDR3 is CASSLYGSYNEQFF. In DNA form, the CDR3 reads TGTGCCAGCAGCTTGTATGGGTCCTACAATGAGCAGTTCTTC.

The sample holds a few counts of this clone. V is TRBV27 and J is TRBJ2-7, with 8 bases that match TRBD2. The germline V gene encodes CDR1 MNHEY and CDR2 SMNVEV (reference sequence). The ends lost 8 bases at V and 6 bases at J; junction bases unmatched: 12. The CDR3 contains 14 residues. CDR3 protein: CASGLYGGASEQYF. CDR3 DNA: TGTGCCAGCGGCCTCTACGGGGGGGCAAGCGAGCAGTACTTC.

For the CDR3, the DNA is TGTGCCAGTAGTCCAGGGGCAGGGGCGGGCAATCAGCCCCAGCATTTT. It yields the protein CASSPGAGAGNQPQHF. The chain has TRBV19 and TRBJ1-5; D possibly corresponds to TRBD1 (6 bases). The CDR3 loop spans 16 amino acids. The germline V and J ends were trimmed by 5 bases and 2 bases, with 16 bases remaining between them. Germline V gene data show CDR1 as LNHDA and CDR2 as SQIVND (reference sequence).

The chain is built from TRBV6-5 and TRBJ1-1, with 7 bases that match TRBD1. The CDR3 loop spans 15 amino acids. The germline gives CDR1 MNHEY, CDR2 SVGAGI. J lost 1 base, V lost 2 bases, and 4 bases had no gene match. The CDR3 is CASSYGRGGNTEAFF. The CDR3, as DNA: TGTGCCAGCAGTTACGGCAGGGGGGGGAACACTGAAGCTTTCTTT.

CDR3 in amino acids: CASSQVNTGELFF. Written as DNA, the CDR3 is TGTGCCAGCAGCCAAGTGAACACCGGGGAGCTGTTTTTT. V gene TRBV14 combines with J gene TRBJ2-2; D gene unclear. Germline V gene lookup returns CDR1 SGHDN and CDR2 FVKESK. There are 13 residues in the CDR3. Trimming pared 1 base from V and 1 base from J, leaving 1 base between.

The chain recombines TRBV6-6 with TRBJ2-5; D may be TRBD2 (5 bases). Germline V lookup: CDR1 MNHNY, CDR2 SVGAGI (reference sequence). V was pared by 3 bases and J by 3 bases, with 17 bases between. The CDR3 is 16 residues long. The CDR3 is CASSYLAGSWEETQYF. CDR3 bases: TGTGCCAGCAGTTATCTAGCAGGATCCTGGGAAGAGACCCAGTACTTC.

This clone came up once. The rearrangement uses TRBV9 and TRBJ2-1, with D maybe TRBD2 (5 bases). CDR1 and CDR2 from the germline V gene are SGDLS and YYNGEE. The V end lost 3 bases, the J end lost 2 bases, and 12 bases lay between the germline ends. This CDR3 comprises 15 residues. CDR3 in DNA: TGTGCCAGCAGCGGCGGGCCTAGACCCTACAATGAGCAGTTCTTC. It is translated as CASSGGPRPYNEQFF. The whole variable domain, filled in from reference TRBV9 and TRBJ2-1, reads DSGVTQTPKHLITATGQRVTLRCSPRSGDLSVYWYQQSLDQGLQFLIQYYNGEERAKGNILERFSAQQFPDLHSELNLSSLELGDSALYFCASSGGPRPYNEQFFGPGTRLTVL.

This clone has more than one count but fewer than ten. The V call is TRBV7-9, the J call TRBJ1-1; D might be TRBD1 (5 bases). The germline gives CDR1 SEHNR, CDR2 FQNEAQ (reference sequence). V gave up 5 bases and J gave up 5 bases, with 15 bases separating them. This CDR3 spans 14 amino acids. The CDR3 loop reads CASSPDGGWTEAFF. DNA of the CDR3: TGTGCCAGCAGCCCGGATGGGGGTTGGACTGAAGCTTTCTTT.

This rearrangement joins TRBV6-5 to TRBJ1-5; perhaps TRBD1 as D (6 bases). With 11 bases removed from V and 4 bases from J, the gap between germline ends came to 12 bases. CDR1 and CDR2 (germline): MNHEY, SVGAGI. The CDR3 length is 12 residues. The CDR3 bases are TGTGCCTCACAGGGTTCAAATCAGCCCCAGCATTTT. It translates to CASQGSNQPQHF.

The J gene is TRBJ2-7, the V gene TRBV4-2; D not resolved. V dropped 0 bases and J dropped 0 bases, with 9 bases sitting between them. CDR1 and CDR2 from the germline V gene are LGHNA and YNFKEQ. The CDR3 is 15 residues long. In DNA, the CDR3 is TGTGCCAGCAGCCAAGATTATAAGTTCTCCTACGAGCAGTACTTC. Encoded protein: CASSQDYKFSYEQYF.

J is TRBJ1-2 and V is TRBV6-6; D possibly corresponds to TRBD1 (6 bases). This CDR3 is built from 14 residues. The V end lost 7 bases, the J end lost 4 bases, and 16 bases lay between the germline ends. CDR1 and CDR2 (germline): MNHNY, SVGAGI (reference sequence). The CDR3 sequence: CASTIPTGIYGYTF. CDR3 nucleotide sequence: TGTGCCAGCACCATACCGACAGGAATCTATGGCTACACCTTC.

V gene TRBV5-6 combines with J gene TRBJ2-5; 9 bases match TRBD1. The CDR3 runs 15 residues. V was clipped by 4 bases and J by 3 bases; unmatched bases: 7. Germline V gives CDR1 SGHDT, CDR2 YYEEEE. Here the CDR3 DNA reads TGTGCCAGCAGCCCCCGGTGGGACAGGGAAGAGACCCAGTACTTC. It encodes CASSPRWDREETQYF.

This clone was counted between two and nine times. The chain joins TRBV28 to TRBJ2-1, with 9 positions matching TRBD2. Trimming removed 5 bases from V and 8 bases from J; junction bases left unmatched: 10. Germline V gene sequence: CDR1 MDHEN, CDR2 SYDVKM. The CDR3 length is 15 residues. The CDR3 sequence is CASSPLAGEIYEQFF. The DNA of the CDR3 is TGTGCCAGCAGTCCCTTAGCGGGGGAGATTTATGAGCAGTTCTTC. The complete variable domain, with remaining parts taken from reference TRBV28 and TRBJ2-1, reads DVKVTQSSRYLVKRTGEKVFLECVQDMDHENMFWYRQDPGLGLRLIYFSYDVKMKEKGDIPEGYSVSREKKERFSLILESASTNQTSMYLCASSPLAGEIYEQFFGPGTRLTVL.

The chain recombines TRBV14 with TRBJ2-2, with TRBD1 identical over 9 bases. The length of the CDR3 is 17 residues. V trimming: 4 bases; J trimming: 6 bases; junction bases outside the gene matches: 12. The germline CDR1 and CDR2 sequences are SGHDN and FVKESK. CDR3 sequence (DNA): TGTGCCAGCAGCCTAAATACAGGGGGCTGGTTCTCCGGGGAGCTGTTTTTT. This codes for CASSLNTGGWFSGELFF.

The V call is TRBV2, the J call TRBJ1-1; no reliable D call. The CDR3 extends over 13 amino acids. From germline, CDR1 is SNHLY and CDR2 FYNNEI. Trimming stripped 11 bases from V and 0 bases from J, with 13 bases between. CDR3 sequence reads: CAGSLGMNTEAFF. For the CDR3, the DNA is TGTGCCGGAAGCTTGGGGATGAACACTGAAGCTTTCTTT.

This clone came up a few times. CDR3 DNA sequence: TGTGCCTGGAGTGGAGCATTACAAGAGACCCAGTACTTC. This encodes CAWSGALQETQYF. The chain combines TRBV30 with TRBJ2-5; D call uncertain. Trimming took 1 base from V and 2 from J, leaving 8 bases between them. Germline V gene data show CDR1 as GTSNPN and CDR2 as SVGIG (reference sequence). CDR3 length: 13 amino acids.

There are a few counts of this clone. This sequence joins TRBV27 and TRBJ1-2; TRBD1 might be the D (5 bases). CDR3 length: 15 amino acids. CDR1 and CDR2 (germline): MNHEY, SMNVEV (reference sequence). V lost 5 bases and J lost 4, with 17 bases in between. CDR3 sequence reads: CASSAIGASPYGYTF. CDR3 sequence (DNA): TGTGCCAGCAGTGCTATCGGGGCCTCCCCCTATGGCTACACCTTC.

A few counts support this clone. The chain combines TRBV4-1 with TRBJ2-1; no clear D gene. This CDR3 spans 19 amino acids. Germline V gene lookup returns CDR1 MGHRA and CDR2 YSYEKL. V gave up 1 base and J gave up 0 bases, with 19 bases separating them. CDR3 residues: CASSQGSVQETSSYNEQFF. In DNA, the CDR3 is TGCGCCAGCAGCCAAGGATCTGTGCAGGAAACCAGCTCCTACAATGAGCAGTTCTTC.

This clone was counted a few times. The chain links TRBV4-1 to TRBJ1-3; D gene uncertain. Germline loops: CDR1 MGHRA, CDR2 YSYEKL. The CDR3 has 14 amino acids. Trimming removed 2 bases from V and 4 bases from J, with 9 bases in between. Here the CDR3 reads CASSQPTGGNTIYF. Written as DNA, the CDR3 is TGCGCCAGCAGCCAACCAACCGGCGGAAACACCATATATTTT.

The CDR3 region is CASSWVLRGTDYEQYF. CDR3 DNA: TGTGCCAGCAGCTGGGTCCTGCGGGGGACAGACTACGAGCAGTACTTC. The chain links TRBV7-8 to TRBJ2-7; tentatively, D is TRBD1 or TRBD2 (7 bases each). V shed 4 bases and J shed 3 bases, with 19 bases lying between them. This CDR3 comprises 16 residues. From germline, CDR1 is SGHVS and CDR2 FQNEAQ.

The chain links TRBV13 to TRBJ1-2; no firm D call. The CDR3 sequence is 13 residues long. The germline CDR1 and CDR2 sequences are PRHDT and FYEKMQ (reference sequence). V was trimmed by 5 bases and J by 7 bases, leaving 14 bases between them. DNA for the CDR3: TGTGCCAGCAGCATCCAAGACGGCTTTGGCTACACCTTC. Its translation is CASSIQDGFGYTF. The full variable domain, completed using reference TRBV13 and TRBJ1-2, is AAGVIQSPRHLIKEKRETATLKCYPIPRHDTVYWYQQGPGQDPQFLISFYEKMQSDKGSIPDRFSAQQFSDYHSELNMSSLELGDSALYFCASSIQDGFGYTFGSGTRLTVV.

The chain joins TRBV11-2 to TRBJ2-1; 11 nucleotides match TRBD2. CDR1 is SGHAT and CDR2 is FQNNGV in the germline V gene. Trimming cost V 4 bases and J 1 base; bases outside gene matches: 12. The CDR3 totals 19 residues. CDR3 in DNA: TGTGCCAGCAGCTCCCTACCCCCTAGCGGGGGGTTTTCCTACAATGAGCAGTTCTTC. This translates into CASSSLPPSGGFSYNEQFF.

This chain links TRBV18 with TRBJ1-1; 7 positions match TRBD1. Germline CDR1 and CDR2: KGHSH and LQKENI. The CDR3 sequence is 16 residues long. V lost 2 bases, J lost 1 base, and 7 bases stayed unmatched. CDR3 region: CASSPWAGTANTEAFF. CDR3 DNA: TGTGCCAGCTCACCATGGGCCGGGACAGCGAACACTGAAGCTTTCTTT.

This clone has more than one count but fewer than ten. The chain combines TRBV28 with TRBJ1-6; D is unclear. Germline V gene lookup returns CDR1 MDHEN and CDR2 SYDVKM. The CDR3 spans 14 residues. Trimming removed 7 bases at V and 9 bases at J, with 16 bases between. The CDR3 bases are TGTGCCAGCACTCTCGTTGGGGTCGGTTCACCCCTCCACTTT. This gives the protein CASTLVGVGSPLHF.

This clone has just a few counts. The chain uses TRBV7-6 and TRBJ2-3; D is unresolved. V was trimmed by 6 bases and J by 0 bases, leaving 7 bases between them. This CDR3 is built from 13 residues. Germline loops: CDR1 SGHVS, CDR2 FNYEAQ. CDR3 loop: CASRFTSTDTQYF. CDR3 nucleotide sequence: TGTGCCAGCAGATTTACTAGCACAGATACGCAGTATTTT.

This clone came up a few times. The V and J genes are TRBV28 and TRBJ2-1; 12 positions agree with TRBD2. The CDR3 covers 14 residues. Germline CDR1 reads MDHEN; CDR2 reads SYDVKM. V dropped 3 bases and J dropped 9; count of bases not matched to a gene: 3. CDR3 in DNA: TGTGCCAGCAGTTTCGGACTAGCGGGGTCTGAGCAGTTCTTC. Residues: CASSFGLAGSEQFF.

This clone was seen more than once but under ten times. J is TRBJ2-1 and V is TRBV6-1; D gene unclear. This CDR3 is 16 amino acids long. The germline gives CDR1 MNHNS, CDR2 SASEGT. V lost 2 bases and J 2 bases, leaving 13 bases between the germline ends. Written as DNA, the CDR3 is TGTGCCAGCAGTGAATCGGGTCAGCTTACCTACAATGAGCAGTTCTTC. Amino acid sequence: CASSESGQLTYNEQFF.

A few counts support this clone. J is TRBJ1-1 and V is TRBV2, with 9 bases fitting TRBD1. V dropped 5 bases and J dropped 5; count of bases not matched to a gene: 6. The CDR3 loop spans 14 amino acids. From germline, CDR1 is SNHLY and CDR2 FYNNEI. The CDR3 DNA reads TGTGCCAGCAGTTCTCGGACAGGGGTTACTGAAGCTTTCTTT. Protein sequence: CASSSRTGVTEAFF.

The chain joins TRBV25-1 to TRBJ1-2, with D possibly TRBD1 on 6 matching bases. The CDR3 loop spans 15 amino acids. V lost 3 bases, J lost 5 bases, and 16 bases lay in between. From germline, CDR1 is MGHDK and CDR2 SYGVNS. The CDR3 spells CASSEHPTGGYGYTF. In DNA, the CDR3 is TGTGCCAGCAGTGAGCATCCGACAGGAGGGTATGGCTACACCTTC.

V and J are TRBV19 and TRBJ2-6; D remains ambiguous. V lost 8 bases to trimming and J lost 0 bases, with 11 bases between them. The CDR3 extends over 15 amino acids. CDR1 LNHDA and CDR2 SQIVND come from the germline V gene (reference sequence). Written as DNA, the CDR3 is TGTGCCAGTGGCACCTCTAGCTCTGGGGCCAACGTCCTGACTTTC. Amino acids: CASGTSSSGANVLTF.

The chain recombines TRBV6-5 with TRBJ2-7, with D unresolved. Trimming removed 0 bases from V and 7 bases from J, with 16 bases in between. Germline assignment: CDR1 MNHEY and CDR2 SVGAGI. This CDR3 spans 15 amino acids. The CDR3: CASSYSLAGPWEQYF. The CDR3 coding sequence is TGTGCCAGCAGTTACTCCCTGGCTGGCCCTTGGGAGCAGTACTTC.